Listed here is a single T cell receptor (beta chain). Its antigen remains unknown. The data are from a study of CD8+ T cells in alopecia areata. Study as a whole: The authors scored treated patients' severity by affected scalp percentage.

Findings and caveats of the study: Researchers reported that TCR sharing among patients proved less clear than in mice, possibly HLA-linked. The presence of one nonresponder keeps the tie between baseline CD8+ expansion and response uncertain.

V dropped 5 bases and J dropped 0; count of bases not matched to a gene: 11. The germline V gene encodes CDR1 SGHTA and CDR2 FQGNSA. This CDR3 is built from 17 residues. The authors extracted RNA and reverse transcribed it into cDNA as the sequencing template. Libraries were prepared by immunoSEQ multiplex PCR; TCRdb keeps only in-frame clonotypes and omits some of them. The sample lists more than 200,000 clones; around 43% were seen once. Treatment noted: oral pan-JAK inhibitor, 5-10 mg twice daily. The receptor's source is a human donor with alopecia areata. The chain couples TRBV7-2 to TRBJ1-1; 8 bases map to TRBD1. The sample consisted of CD4+ T cells sorted from blood, taken at approximately week 37, from a patient treated with tofacitinib. DNA of the CDR3: TGTGCCAGCAGCCTCTCAGGACAGGGTGTATTGAACACTGAAGCTTTCTTT. Translation gives CASSLSGQGVLNTEAFF.